What follows is one TCR beta chain and its context. Its antigen is unidentified. TCR alpha and TCR beta cDNA libraries carrying sample barcodes and UMIs came from 5'RACE with constant-segment primers. MiXCR, run by TCRdb on the 5' RACE reads, gives a single entry per CDR3 protein. The repertoire has roughly 240,000 distinct CDR3 sequences, 15% to 20% of them found once; the top ten carry about a fifth. CDR3 size: 14 residues. The germline V gene encodes CDR1 LNHNV and CDR2 YYDKDF (reference sequence). The germline V and J ends were trimmed by 1 base and 4 bases, with 10 bases remaining between them. These data originate in a study of T-cell memory formation after mild COVID-19. Overall study context: TCR clustering was largely donor specific.

The study, taken as a whole, reports: Confirmation was lacking for SARS-CoV-2 specificity of second-wave clones that peaked on day 37. Later expanders leaned CD4+, whereas day 15 to 85 contracting clones were balanced CD4/CD8.

The chain recombines TRBV15 with TRBJ1-2; D might be TRBD1 (5 bases). The source of this sequence is a young man who had mild COVID-19 (a few samples of this study predate the infection). Cell type and time point are not known. The sample consisted of PBMCs or a T cell subset sorted from them (not recorded which). CDR3 protein: CATSRAGTVYGYTF. CDR3 sequence (DNA): TGTGCCACCAGCAGAGCGGGGACCGTCTATGGCTACACCTTC. Supplemented by reference TRBV15 and TRBJ1-2, the full variable domain reads DAMVIQNPRYQVTQFGKPVTLSCSQTLNHNVMYWYQQKSSQAPKLLFHYYDKDFNNEADTPDNFQSRRPNTSFCFLDIRSPGLGDTAMYLCATSRAGTVYGYTFGSGTRLTVV.